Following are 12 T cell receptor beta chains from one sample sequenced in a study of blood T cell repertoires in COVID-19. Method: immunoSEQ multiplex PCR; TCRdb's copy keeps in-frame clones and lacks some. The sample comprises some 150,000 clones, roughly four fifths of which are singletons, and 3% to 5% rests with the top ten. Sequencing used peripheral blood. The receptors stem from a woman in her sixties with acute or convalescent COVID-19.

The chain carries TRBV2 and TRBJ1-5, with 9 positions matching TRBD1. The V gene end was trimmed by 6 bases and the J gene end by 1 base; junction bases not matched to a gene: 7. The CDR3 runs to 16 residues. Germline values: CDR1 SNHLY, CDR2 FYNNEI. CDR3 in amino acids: CASRTDRGQSNQPQHF. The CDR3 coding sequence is TGTGCCAGCAGGACGGACAGGGGACAAAGCAATCAGCCCCAGCATTTT.

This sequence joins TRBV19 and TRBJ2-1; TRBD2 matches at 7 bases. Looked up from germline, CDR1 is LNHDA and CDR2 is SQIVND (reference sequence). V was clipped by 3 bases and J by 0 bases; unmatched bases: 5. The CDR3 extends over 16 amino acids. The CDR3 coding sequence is TGTGCCAGTAGTATGGCGAGCGGGGTCTCCTACAATGAGCAGTTCTTC. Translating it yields CASSMASGVSYNEQFF.

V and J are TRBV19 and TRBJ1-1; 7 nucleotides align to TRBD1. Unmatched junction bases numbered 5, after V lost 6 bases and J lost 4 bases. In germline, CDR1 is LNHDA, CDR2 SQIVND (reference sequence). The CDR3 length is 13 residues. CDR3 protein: CASSDRVITEAFF. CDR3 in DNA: TGTGCCAGTAGCGACAGGGTAATCACTGAAGCTTTCTTT. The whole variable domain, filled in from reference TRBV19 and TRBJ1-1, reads DGGITQSPKYLFRKEGQNVTLSCEQNLNHDAMYWYRQDPGQGLRLIYYSQIVNDFQKGDIAEGYSVSREKKESFPLTVTSAQKNPTAFYLCASSDRVITEAFFGQGTRLTVV.

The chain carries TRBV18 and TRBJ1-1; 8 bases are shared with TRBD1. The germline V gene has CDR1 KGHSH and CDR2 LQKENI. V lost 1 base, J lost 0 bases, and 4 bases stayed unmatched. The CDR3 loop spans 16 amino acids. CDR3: CASSPLWTGMNTEAFF. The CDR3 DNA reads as TGTGCCAGCTCACCACTCTGGACAGGGATGAACACTGAAGCTTTCTTT.

The CDR3 nucleotides read TGTGCTAGTGGGCTCTCAGCGGGGAACACCGGGGAGCTGTTTTTT. It encodes CASGLSAGNTGELFF. The chain combines TRBV12-5 with TRBJ2-2; D might be TRBD2 (6 bases). V was pared by 6 bases and J by 1 base, with 12 bases between. Germline-derived CDR1 and CDR2 are LGHNT and FRNRAP. The CDR3 consists of 15 residues.

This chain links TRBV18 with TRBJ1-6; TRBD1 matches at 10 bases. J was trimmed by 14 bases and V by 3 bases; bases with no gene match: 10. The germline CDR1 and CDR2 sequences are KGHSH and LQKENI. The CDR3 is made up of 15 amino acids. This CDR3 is CASSPSRDRGPSLHF. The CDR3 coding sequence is TGTGCCAGCTCACCTTCCCGGGACAGGGGTCCCTCCCTCCACTTT.

The DNA for the CDR3 is TGTGCCAGCTCACCGGGAGTATCTCAAAAACTGTTTTTT. Its translation: CASSPGVSQKLFF. The genes are TRBV18 and TRBJ1-4; D unresolved. Trimming took off 3 bases at V and 9 bases at J, with 11 bases between the two ends. CDR3 length: 13 amino acids. The V gene's germline CDR1 is KGHSH and CDR2 LQKENI.

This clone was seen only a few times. This CDR3 is CASSSYPGTGLHGYTF. The CDR3 DNA follows: TGTGCCAGCAGCTCATACCCGGGGACAGGGCTACATGGCTACACCTTC. The V call is TRBV7-8, the J call TRBJ1-2, with TRBD1 matching 9 bases. The CDR3 totals 16 residues. CDR1 and CDR2 (germline): SGHVS, FQNEAQ. V lost 4 bases, J lost 6 bases, and 12 bases stayed unmatched. The entire variable domain, with the rest obtained from reference TRBV7-8 and TRBJ1-2, is as follows: GAGVSQSPRYKVAKRGQDVALRCDPISGHVSLFWYQQALGQGPEFLTYFQNEAQLDKSGLPSDRFFAERPEGSVSTLKIQRTQQEDSAVYLCASSSYPGTGLHGYTFGSGTRLTVV.

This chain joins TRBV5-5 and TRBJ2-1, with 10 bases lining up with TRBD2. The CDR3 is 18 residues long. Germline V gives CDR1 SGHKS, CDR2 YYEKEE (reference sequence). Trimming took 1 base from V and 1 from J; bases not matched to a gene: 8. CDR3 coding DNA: TGTGCCAGCAGCTTGAGGGCTAGCGGGAGCGTGTCCTACAATGAGCAGTTCTTC. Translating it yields CASSLRASGSVSYNEQFF.

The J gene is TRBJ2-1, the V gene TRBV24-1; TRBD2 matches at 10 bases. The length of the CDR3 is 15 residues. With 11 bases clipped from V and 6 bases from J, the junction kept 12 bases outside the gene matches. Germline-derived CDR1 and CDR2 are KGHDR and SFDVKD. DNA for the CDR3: TGTGCCAGCGAGGCGACTAGCGGGTTTTTCAATGAGCAGTTCTTC. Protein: CASEATSGFFNEQFF.

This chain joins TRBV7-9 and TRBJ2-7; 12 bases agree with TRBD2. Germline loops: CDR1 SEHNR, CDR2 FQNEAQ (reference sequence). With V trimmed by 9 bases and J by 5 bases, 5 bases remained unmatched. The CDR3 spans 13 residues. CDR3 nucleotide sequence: TGTGCCAGTGGACTAGCGGGAAGGAACGAGCAGTACTTC. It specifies CASGLAGRNEQYF.

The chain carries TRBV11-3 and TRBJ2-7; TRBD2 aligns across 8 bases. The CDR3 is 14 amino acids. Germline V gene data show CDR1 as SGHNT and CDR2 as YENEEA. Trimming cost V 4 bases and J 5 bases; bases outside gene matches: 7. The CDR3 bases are TGTGCCAGCAGCTCGGGAGGGAGTTCCCACGAGCAGTACTTC. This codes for CASSSGGSSHEQYF.